A selection of T cell receptor beta chains follows, all from one sample in a study of response to subunit inactivated influenza vaccine. Using its own MiXCR run on the RT-PCR reads, TCRdb lists one record per CDR3 protein. The profile covers about 650,000 distinct CDR3 sequences, with approximately 15% appearing a single time and approximately 7.6% taken by the ten largest. Sequences were derived from PBMCs from blood, sampled less than 15 days before vaccination. These receptors all stem from a man between 50 and 59 years old who received an inactivated influenza vaccine. CDR3s include the opening cysteine and the closing phenylalanine or tryptophan. A D gene is named only where the DNA matches it firmly. Size values are once, few and many counts, or a class for expanded clones, and some rows have none.

J gene,clone size,D gene,V gene,CDR3 protein,CDR3 DNA
TRBJ2-1,NA,TRBD2,TRBV9,CASSVVGRAVYNEQFF,TGTGCCAGCAGCGTAGTCGGGAGGGCCGTTTACAATGAGCAGTTCTTC
TRBJ2-7,NA,TRBD1,TRBV6-1,CASTWDRGRFEQYF,TGTGCCAGCACCTGGGACAGGGGGCGATTCGAGCAGTACTTC
TRBJ2-3,NA,TRBD1,TRBV14,CASSRWTGGDTQYF,TGTGCCAGCAGCCGATGGACAGGGGGAGATACGCAGTATTTT
TRBJ2-3,NA,TRBD2,TRBV28,CATLAGGGTDTQYF,TGTGCCACCTTAGCGGGGGGTGGGACAGATACGCAGTATTTT
TRBJ1-2,NA,NA,TRBV5-1,CASSLEGVHGVYGYTF,TGCGCCAGCAGCTTGGAGGGCGTTCATGGGGTCTATGGCTACACCTTC
TRBJ1-4,NA,NA,TRBV7-8,CASARDGRYEKLFF,TGTGCCAGCGCCCGAGACGGGCGATATGAAAAACTGTTTTTT
TRBJ2-1,few,NA,TRBV6-1,CASSVSQGRGSYNEQFF,TGTGCCAGCAGTGTTTCACAGGGTCGTGGGTCCTACAATGAGCAGTTCTTC
TRBJ2-2,few,TRBD1,TRBV6-1,CASKGGRVLGPNTGELFF,TGTGCCAGCAAAGGGGGCCGAGTCCTTGGCCCGAACACCGGGGAGCTGTTTTTT
TRBJ2-3,NA,NA,TRBV4-2,CASSPVTDSTDTQYF,TGTGCCAGCAGCCCGGTGACAGATAGCACAGATACGCAGTATTTT
TRBJ1-1,many,NA,TRBV29-1,CSANLRDTEAFF,TGCAGCGCCAATCTCAGGGACACTGAAGCTTTCTTT
TRBJ1-2,NA,NA,TRBV20-1,CSAYPGDGYTF,TGCAGTGCGTACCCAGGGGATGGCTACACCTTC
TRBJ2-7,NA,NA,TRBV4-1,CASSQDRPGRGEQYF,TGCGCCAGCAGCCAAGATCGGCCCGGGCGGGGCGAGCAGTACTTC
TRBJ1-1,many,NA,TRBV9,CASSVGMGTEAFF,TGTGCCAGCAGCGTAGGCATGGGCACTGAAGCTTTCTTT
TRBJ2-4,NA,NA,TRBV4-2,CASSQDPGAKNIQYF,TGTGCCAGCAGCCAAGATCCCGGAGCCAAAAACATTCAGTACTTC
TRBJ1-3,NA,TRBD1,TRBV20-1,CSARQGARGNTIYF,TGCAGTGCCAGACAGGGGGCGCGAGGAAACACCATATATTTT
TRBJ2-1,NA,TRBD2,TRBV5-5,CASSPTSGSVDEQFF,TGTGCCAGCAGCCCGACTAGCGGATCGGTGGATGAGCAGTTCTTC
TRBJ2-1,NA,NA,TRBV7-9,CASSLAGVGFLQF,TGTGCCAGCAGCTTAGCGGGGGTCGGATTCTTGCAATTC
TRBJ2-1,once,NA,TRBV3-1,CASSQTGNPNNEQFF,TGTGCCAGCAGCCAAACAGGGAACCCCAACAATGAGCAGTTCTTC
TRBJ2-4,few,NA,TRBV4-1,CASSQEGGLGRNIQYF,TGCGCCAGCAGCCAAGAAGGGGGACTTGGACGGAACATTCAGTACTTC
TRBJ2-5,NA,TRBD2,TRBV4-2,CASSQVASGRVQETQYF,TGTGCCAGCAGCCAAGTCGCTAGCGGGAGGGTACAAGAGACCCAGTACTTC
TRBJ1-1,NA,NA,TRBV7-2,CASSLFGGGGFSEAFF,TGTGCCAGCAGCTTATTTGGGGGAGGTGGCTTTTCTGAAGCTTTCTTT
TRBJ2-3,NA,NA,TRBV28,CASRTGLTQYF,TGTGCCAGCAGGACCGGCCTCACGCAGTATTTT
TRBJ1-5,few,NA,TRBV19,CASSIWGDSNQPQHF,TGTGCCAGTAGTATATGGGGGGACAGCAATCAGCCCCAGCATTTT
TRBJ2-7,few,NA,TRBV28,CASSSPTGTGGEQYF,TGTGCCAGCAGTTCGCCCACCGGGACTGGGGGCGAGCAGTACTTC
TRBJ1-5,many,NA,TRBV27,CASSRLDSYQPQHF,TGTGCCAGCAGTCGCTTGGACAGTTATCAGCCCCAGCATTTT
TRBJ2-3,NA,NA,TRBV9,CASSVDGGSTDTQYF,TGTGCCAGCAGCGTAGATGGAGGAAGCACAGATACGCAGTATTTT
TRBJ2-6,NA,TRBD2,TRBV3-1,CASSQVSGGGSGANVLTF,TGTGCCAGCAGCCAAGTTAGCGGGGGGGGCTCTGGGGCCAACGTCCTGACTTTC
TRBJ1-1,few,NA,TRBV2,CASSVGGAEAFF,TGTGCCAGCAGTGTTGGAGGGGCTGAAGCTTTCTTT
TRBJ1-1,few,NA,TRBV28,CASRNIWQENTEAFF,TGTGCCAGCAGAAATATTTGGCAGGAGAACACTGAAGCTTTCTTT
TRBJ1-5,few,NA,TRBV9,CASSGDGYQPQHF,TGTGCCAGCAGCGGGGACGGATATCAGCCCCAGCATTTT
TRBJ2-7,many,TRBD1,TRBV28,CASSSPGQGRYEQYF,TGTGCCAGCAGTTCCCCGGGACAGGGAAGGTACGAGCAGTACTTC
TRBJ2-1,few,NA,TRBV6-2/TRBV6-3,CASSLHGTRGEQFF,TGTGCCAGCTCCCTCCACGGGACTCGAGGTGAGCAGTTCTTC
TRBJ2-2,few,NA,TRBV4-1,CASSHRTEYTGELFF,TGCGCCAGCAGCCACCGAACAGAGTACACCGGGGAGCTGTTTTTT
TRBJ2-5,once,NA,TRBV7-9,CPSSLEGTQYF,TGTCCCAGCAGCTTAGAAGGGACCCAGTACTTC
TRBJ2-7,NA,TRBD2,TRBV7-2,CASSPRLAGGRYEQYF,TGTGCCAGCAGCCCCCGACTAGCGGGAGGGCGATACGAGCAGTACTTC
TRBJ2-1,NA,TRBD2,TRBV30,CAWRSGGRVNNEQFF,TGTGCCTGGCGAAGTGGCGGGAGGGTAAACAATGAGCAGTTCTTC
TRBJ2-4,many,TRBD1,TRBV28,CASSTSQGWVNIQYF,TGTGCCAGCAGTACGTCACAGGGGTGGGTGAACATTCAGTACTTC
TRBJ1-1,few,NA,TRBV28,CASSLAFEGRAFF,TGTGCCAGCAGTTTAGCCTTTGAGGGGAGAGCTTTCTTT
TRBJ2-1,NA,TRBD2,TRBV6-1,CASRSGAIAGNEQFF,TGTGCCAGCAGATCTGGGGCGATAGCGGGAAATGAGCAGTTCTTC
TRBJ2-5,few,NA,TRBV20-1,CSARAYSVLETQYF,TGCAGTGCTAGGGCATATAGCGTTTTAGAGACCCAGTACTTC
TRBJ2-7,many,TRBD2,TRBV5-1,CASSLAGTSGRPPYEQYF,TGCGCCAGCAGCTTGGCCGGGACTAGCGGGAGACCCCCCTACGAGCAGTACTTC
TRBJ1-6,NA,NA,TRBV25-1,CASSEYSGRDGSPLHF,TGTGCCAGCAGTGAATATTCCGGAAGGGACGGTTCACCCCTCCACTTT
TRBJ2-2,few,TRBD1,TRBV7-2,CASSFTGGTGELFF,TGTGCCAGCAGCTTTACAGGGGGCACCGGGGAGCTGTTTTTT
TRBJ2-7,NA,NA,TRBV20-1,CSASGSYGQYF,TGCAGTGCTAGCGGGAGCTACGGGCAGTACTTC
TRBJ2-7,few,NA,TRBV5-1,CASSLERGEIYEQYF,TGCGCCAGCAGCTTAGAAAGGGGGGAGATCTACGAGCAGTACTTC
TRBJ2-1,many,NA,TRBV12-3/TRBV12-4,CASSLAGQPYNEQFF,TGTGCCAGCAGTTTGGCGGGACAACCCTACAATGAGCAGTTCTTC
TRBJ2-5,many,TRBD2,TRBV11-2,CASSWTSGYQETQYF,TGTGCCAGCAGCTGGACTAGCGGGTACCAAGAGACCCAGTACTTC
TRBJ1-2,many,NA,TRBV20-1,CSASLGWDGYTF,TGCAGTGCTAGTCTAGGTTGGGATGGCTACACCTTC
TRBJ2-1,few,NA,TRBV6-2/TRBV6-3,CASSHTHIHEQFF,TGTGCCAGCAGTCACACTCACATCCATGAGCAGTTCTTC
TRBJ1-2,NA,NA,TRBV27,CASSYVRNYGYTF,TGTGCCAGCAGTTACGTGCGGAACTATGGCTACACCTTC
TRBJ1-4,once,NA,TRBV18,CASSLTGYGRGSNEKLFF,TGTGCCAGCTCACTCACGGGCTACGGAAGGGGTTCCAATGAAAAACTGTTTTTT